Reported below is one T cell receptor beta chain. Its antigen is as yet unknown. TCRdb passed the 5' RACE reads through MiXCR, listing each CDR3 protein once. The data contain about 320,000 distinct CDR3 sequences, about 6.6% of them singletons. The V and J ends lost 0 bases and 8 bases, in that order; junction bases with no gene match: 12. Germline assignment: CDR1 LGHNA and CDR2 YSLEER. The CDR3 extends over 17 amino acids. The data were taken from a study of T cells after yellow fever vaccination. Notes on the study in general: A faster peak, day 5 versus 15, was reached by the weaker secondary response. Abundant clonotypes from the bulk population could contaminate FACS-sorted repertoires. Some clonotypes were seen in both the CD4 and the CD8 compartments. These made up a small share and likely arose from convergent recombination. Subsequent to the booster, the majority of primary-vaccination clones reappeared (around 97% CD4, around 90% CD8).

The sample in question was PBMCs, obtained around 45 days after the first yellow fever vaccination. This receptor was taken from a man aged 18 to 29 who received the YFV17D yellow fever vaccine. This chain joins TRBV4-3 and TRBJ2-1; 8 nucleotides line up with TRBD2. CDR3 coding DNA: TGCGCCAGCAGCCAAGATCCCTCGGGGGGGGCAGTCCATGAGCAGTTCTTC. Its protein product is CASSQDPSGGAVHEQFF.